Below, one TCR beta chain is given with its context. What it binds is not known. The sample belongs to a study of T cells expressing NK-cell markers. Study details: Beta-chain profiling covered CD3+CD56+NKG2C+, CD3+CD56+NKG2C- and CD3+CD56-NKG2C+ sorted subsets.

Study outcomes and limitations: Of the CD8+ T cell pool in five or six donors, about 1.0-7.5% was accounted for by dominant NKG2C+ clonotypes.

Germline assignment: CDR1 MNHEY and CDR2 SVGAGI. The CDR3 runs to 12 residues. A 5'RACE template switching approach incorporating UMIs was used to make TCR beta cDNA. With the 5' RACE reads reprocessed, TCRdb shows one record per CDR3 protein and no DNA. This sample's table reports around 110,000 distinct CDR3 sequences. Sequencing was performed on blood T cells: a sorted CD56 or NKG2C T cell subset, CD4+ or CD8+ T cells, or bulk PBMC T cells (not recorded which). This TCR was recovered from a woman between 18 and 70 years old in good health. This rearrangement joins TRBV6-5 to TRBJ1-1; TCRdb's D call, TRBD1, is unchecked because there is no DNA. The CDR3 reads CASRGLFSEAFF.